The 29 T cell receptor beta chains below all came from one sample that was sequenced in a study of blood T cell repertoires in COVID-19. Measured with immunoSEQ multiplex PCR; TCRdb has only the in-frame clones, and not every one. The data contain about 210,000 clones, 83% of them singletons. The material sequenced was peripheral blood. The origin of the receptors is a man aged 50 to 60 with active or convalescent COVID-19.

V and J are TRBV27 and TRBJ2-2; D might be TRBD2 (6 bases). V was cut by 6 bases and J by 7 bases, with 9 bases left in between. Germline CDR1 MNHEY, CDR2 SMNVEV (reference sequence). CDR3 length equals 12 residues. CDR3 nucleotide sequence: TGTGCCAGCAGATGGGGAGGCGGGGAGCTGTTTTTT. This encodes CASRWGGGELFF.

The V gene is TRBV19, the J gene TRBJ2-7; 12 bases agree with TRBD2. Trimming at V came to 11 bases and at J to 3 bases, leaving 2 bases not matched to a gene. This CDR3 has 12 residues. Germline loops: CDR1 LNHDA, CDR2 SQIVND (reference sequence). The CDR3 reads CARTSGDYEQYF. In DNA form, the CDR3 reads TGTGCCCGGACTAGCGGGGACTACGAGCAGTACTTC.

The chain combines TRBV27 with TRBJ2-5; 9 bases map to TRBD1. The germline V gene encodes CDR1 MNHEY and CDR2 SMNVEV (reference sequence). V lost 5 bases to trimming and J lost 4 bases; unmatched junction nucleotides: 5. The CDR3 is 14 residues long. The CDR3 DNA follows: TGTGCCAGCAGTGGCGGACAGGGGCTAGAGACCCAGTACTTC. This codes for CASSGGQGLETQYF.

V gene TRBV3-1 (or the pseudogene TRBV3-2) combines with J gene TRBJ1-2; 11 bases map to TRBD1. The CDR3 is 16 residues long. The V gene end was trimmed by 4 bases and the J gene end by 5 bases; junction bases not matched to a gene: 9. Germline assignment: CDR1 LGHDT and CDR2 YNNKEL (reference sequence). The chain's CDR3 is CASSPEGTGGWYGYTF. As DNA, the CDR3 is TGTGCCAGCAGCCCTGAAGGGACAGGGGGTTGGTATGGCTACACCTTC.

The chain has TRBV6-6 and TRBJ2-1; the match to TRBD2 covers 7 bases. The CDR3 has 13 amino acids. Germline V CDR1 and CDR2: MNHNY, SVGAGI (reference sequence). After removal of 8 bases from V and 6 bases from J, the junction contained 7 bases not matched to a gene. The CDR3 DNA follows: TGTGCCAGCCACCCGGGGGGAGGCAATGAGCAGTTCTTC. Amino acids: CASHPGGGNEQFF.

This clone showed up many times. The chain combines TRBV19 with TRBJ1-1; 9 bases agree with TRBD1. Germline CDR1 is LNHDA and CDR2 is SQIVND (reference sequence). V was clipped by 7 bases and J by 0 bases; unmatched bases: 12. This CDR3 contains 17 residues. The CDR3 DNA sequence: TGTGCCAGTACGATACAGGGGGCCGCTCCCATGAACACTGAAGCTTTCTTT. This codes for CASTIQGAAPMNTEAFF.

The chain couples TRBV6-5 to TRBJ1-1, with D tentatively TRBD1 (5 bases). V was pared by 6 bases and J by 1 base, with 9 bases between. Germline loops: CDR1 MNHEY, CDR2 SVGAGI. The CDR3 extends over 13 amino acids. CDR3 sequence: CASSLTANTEAFF. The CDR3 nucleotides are TGTGCCAGCAGCCTGACAGCGAACACTGAAGCTTTCTTT.

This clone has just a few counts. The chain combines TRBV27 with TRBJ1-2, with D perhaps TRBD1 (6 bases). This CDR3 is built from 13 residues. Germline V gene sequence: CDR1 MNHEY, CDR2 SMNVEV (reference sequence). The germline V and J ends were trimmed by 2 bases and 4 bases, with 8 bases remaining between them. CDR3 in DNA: TGTGCCAGCAGTTTACAGGGGTCCTATGGCTACACCTTC. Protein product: CASSLQGSYGYTF.

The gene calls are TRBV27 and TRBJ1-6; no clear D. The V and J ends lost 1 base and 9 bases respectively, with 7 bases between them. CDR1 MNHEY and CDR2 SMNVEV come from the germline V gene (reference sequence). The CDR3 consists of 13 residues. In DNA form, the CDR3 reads TGTGCCAGCAGTTTATTTCGGGTTTCACCCCTCCACTTT. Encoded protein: CASSLFRVSPLHF.

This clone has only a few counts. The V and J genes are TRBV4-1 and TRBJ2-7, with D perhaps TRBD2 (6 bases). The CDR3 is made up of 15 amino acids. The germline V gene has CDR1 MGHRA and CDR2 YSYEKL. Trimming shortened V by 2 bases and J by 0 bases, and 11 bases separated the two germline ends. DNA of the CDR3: TGCGCCAGCAGCCAATGGGGCGGGACCTCCTACGAGCAGTACTTC. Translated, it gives CASSQWGGTSYEQYF.

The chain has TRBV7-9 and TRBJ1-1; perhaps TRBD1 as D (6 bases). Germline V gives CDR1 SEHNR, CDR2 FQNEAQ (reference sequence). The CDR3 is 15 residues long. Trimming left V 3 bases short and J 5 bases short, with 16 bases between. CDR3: CASSLAGSGETEAFF. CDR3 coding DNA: TGTGCCAGCAGCTTGGCTGGATCAGGGGAGACTGAAGCTTTCTTT.

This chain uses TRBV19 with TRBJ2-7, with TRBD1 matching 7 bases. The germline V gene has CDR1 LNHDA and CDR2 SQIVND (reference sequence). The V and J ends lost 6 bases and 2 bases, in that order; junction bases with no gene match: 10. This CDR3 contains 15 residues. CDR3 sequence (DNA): TGTGCCAGTAGCCAGTACAGGGGCGCGACCTACGAGCAGTACTTC. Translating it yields CASSQYRGATYEQYF. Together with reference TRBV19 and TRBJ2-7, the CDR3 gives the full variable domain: DGGITQSPKYLFRKEGQNVTLSCEQNLNHDAMYWYRQDPGQGLRLIYYSQIVNDFQKGDIAEGYSVSREKKESFPLTVTSAQKNPTAFYLCASSQYRGATYEQYFGPGTRLTVT.

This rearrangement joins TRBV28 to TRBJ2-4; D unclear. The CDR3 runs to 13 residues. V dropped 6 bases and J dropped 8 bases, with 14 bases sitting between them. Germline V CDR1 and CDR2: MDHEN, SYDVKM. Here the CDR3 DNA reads TGTGCCAGCAGGGCCGGGTCCTGGGACATTCAGTACTTC. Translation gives CASRAGSWDIQYF.

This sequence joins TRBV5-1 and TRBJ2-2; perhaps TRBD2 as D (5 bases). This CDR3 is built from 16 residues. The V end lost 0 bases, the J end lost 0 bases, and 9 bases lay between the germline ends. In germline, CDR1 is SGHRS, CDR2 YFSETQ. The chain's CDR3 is CASSLGSVSNTGELFF. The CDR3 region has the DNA TGCGCCAGCAGCTTGGGTAGCGTGTCGAACACCGGGGAGCTGTTTTTT.

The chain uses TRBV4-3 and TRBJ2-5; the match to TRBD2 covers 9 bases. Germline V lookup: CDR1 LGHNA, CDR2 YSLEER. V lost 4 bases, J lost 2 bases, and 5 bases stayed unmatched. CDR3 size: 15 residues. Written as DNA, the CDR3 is TGCGCCAGCAGCCTGCTAGCGGGGAAACAAGAGACCCAGTACTTC. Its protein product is CASSLLAGKQETQYF.

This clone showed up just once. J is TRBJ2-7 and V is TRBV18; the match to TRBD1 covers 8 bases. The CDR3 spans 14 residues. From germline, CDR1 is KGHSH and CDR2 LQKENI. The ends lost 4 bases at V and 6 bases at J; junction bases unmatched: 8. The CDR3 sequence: CASSLDRGWSEQYF. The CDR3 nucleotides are TGTGCCAGCTCACTCGACAGGGGATGGAGCGAGCAGTACTTC.

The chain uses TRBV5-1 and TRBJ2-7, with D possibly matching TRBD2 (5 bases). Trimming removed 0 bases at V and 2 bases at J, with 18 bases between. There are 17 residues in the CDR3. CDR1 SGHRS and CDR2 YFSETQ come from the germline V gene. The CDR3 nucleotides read TGCGCCAGCAGCTTGGCCACCCTGGTCGGGGTAACCTACGAGCAGTACTTC. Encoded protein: CASSLATLVGVTYEQYF. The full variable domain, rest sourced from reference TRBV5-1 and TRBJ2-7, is KAGVTQTPRYLIKTRGQQVTLSCSPISGHRSVSWYQQTPGQGLQFLFEYFSETQRNKGNFPGRFSGRQFSNSRSEMNVSTLELGDSALYLCASSLATLVGVTYEQYFGPGTRLTVT.

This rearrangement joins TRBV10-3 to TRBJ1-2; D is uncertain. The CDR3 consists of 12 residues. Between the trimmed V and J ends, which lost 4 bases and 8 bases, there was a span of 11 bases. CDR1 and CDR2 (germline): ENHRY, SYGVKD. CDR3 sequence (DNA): TGTGCCATCAGTGTTGGGGAGCGGGGCTACACCTTC. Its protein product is CAISVGERGYTF.

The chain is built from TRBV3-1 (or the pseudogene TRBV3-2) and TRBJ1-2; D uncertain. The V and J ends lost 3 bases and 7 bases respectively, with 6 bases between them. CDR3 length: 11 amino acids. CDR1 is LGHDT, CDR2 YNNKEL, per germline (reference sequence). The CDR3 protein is CASSHSSGYTF. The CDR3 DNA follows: TGTGCCAGCAGCCATTCTTCTGGCTACACCTTC.

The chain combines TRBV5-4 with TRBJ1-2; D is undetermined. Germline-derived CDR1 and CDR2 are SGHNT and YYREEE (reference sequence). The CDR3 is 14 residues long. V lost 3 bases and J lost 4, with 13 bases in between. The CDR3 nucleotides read TGTGCCAGCAGCTGGGAGTCGGCGGGCTATGGCTACACCTTC. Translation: CASSWESAGYGYTF.

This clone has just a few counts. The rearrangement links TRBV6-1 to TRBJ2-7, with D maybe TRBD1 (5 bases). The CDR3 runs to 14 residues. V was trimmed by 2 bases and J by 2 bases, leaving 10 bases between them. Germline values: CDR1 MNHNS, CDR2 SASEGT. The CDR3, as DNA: TGTGCCAGCAGTGAATTGGGGCAAACCTACGAGCAGTACTTC. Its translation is CASSELGQTYEQYF.

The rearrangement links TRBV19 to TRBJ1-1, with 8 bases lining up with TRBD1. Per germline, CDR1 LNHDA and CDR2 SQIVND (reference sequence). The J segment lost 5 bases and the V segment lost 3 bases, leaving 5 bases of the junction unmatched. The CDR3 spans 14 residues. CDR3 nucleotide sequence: TGTGCCAGTAGTATTCCACAGGGGGGAACTGAAGCTTTCTTT. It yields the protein CASSIPQGGTEAFF.

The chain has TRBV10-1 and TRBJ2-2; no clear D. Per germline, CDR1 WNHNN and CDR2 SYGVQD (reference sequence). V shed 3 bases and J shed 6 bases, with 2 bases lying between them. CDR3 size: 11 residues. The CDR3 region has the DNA TGCGCCAGCAGTGACTCCGGGGAGCTGTTTTTT. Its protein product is CASSDSGELFF.

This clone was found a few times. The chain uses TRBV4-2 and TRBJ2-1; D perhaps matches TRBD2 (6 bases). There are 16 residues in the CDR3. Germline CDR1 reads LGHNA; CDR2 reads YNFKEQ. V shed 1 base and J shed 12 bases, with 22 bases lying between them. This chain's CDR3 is CASSQGGWGGDSLQFF. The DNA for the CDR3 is TGTGCCAGCAGCCAAGGTGGGTGGGGAGGCGATAGCTTGCAGTTCTTC.

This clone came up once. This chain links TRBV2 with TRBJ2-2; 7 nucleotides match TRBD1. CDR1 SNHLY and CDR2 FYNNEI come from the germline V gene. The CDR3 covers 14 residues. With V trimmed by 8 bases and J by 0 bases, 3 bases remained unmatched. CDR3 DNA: TGTGCCAGCGTCCAGGGGGCGAACACCGGGGAGCTGTTTTTT. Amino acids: CASVQGANTGELFF.

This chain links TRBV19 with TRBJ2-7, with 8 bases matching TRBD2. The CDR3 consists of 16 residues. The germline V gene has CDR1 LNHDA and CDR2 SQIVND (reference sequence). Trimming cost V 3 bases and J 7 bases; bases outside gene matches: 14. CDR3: CASSIRGGIGTEEQYF. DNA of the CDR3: TGTGCCAGTAGTATCCGGGGGGGCATTGGCACGGAAGAGCAGTACTTC. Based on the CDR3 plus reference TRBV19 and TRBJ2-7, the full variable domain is DGGITQSPKYLFRKEGQNVTLSCEQNLNHDAMYWYRQDPGQGLRLIYYSQIVNDFQKGDIAEGYSVSREKKESFPLTVTSAQKNPTAFYLCASSIRGGIGTEEQYFGPGTRLTVT.

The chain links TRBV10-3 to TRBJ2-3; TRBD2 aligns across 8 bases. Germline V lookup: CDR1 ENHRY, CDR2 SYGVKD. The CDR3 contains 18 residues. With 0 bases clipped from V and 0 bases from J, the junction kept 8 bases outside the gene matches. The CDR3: CAISESYRLAGSTDTQYF. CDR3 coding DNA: TGTGCCATCAGTGAGTCCTATCGTCTAGCGGGTAGCACAGATACGCAGTATTTT.

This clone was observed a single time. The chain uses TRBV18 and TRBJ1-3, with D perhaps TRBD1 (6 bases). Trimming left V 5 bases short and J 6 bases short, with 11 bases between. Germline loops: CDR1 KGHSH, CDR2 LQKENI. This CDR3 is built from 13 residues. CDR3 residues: CASSTGRANTIYF. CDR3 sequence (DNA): TGTGCCAGCTCAACAGGGCGGGCAAACACCATATATTTT. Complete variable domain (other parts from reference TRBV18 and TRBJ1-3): NAGVMQNPRHLVRRRGQEARLRCSPMKGHSHVYWYRQLPEEGLKFMVYLQKENIIDESGMPKERFSAEFPKEGPSILRIQQVVRGDSAAYFCASSTGRANTIYFGEGSWLTVV.

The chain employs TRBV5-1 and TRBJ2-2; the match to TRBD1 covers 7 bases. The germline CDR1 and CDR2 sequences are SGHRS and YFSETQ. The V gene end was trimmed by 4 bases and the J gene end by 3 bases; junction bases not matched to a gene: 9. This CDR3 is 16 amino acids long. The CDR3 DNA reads TGCGCCAGCAGCACGGGACAGAGACAACACACCGGGGAGCTGTTTTTT. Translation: CASSTGQRQHTGELFF. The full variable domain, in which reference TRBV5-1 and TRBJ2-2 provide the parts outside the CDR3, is KAGVTQTPRYLIKTRGQQVTLSCSPISGHRSVSWYQQTPGQGLQFLFEYFSETQRNKGNFPGRFSGRQFSNSRSEMNVSTLELGDSALYLCASSTGQRQHTGELFFGEGSRLTVL.